The 10 T cell receptor beta chains below all came from one sample that was sequenced in a study of spatial heterogeneity in lung cancer. The time point here: sample taken at primary tumor resection. MiXCR was run by TCRdb on the 5' RACE reads, yielding one entry per CDR3 protein. The sample yields about 15,000 distinct CDR3 sequences, around 6.6% seen once. Their specific antigens are unknown. Study-wide results and limits: Expanded alpha and beta TCR counts within tumors tracked tumor mutation counts.

Sequences were derived from lung tumor tissue, sampled at surgery. The source of these receptors is a male donor with early-stage non-small cell lung cancer.

The chain is built from TRBV20-1 and TRBJ2-1, with TRBD1 identical over 12 bases. J gave up 7 bases and V 1 base, and 5 bases lay outside the gene matches. Germline V gene sequence: CDR1 DFQATT, CDR2 SNEGSKA (reference sequence). The CDR3 totals 15 residues. CDR3 loop: CSARVPGQGANEQFF. CDR3 bases: TGCAGTGCTAGAGTACCGGGACAGGGGGCAAATGAGCAGTTCTTC.

The chain joins TRBV12-3 or TRBV12-4 to TRBJ2-3; D possibly corresponds to TRBD1 (6 bases). V was cut by 8 bases and J by 1 base, with 16 bases left in between. The CDR3 runs 15 residues. The DNA for the CDR3 is TGTGCCAGCGGACAGCAGGGAAGGGGCACAGATACGCAGTATTTT. It codes for CASGQQGRGTDTQYF.

This clonotype was recorded many times. The chain has TRBV5-1 and TRBJ2-5; D call uncertain. The CDR3 sequence is 13 residues long. The germline gives CDR1 SGHRS, CDR2 YFSETQ. V was cut by 2 bases and J by 1 base, with 6 bases left in between. The CDR3 DNA reads as TGCGCCAGCAGCTTTTCGGTCCAAGAGACCCAGTACTTC. It yields the protein CASSFSVQETQYF. Full variable domain (missing parts from reference TRBV5-1 and TRBJ2-5): KAGVTQTPRYLIKTRGQQVTLSCSPISGHRSVSWYQQTPGQGLQFLFEYFSETQRNKGNFPGRFSGRQFSNSRSEMNVSTLELGDSALYLCASSFSVQETQYFGPGTRLLVL.

The gene calls are TRBV4-3 and TRBJ1-2; D remains unclear. The CDR3 spans 15 residues. V was pared by 1 base and J by 8 bases, with 17 bases between. Germline V lookup: CDR1 LGHNA, CDR2 YSLEER. CDR3 in DNA: TGCGCCAGCAGCCAAGGCTCCGGGGTAACTGGCGGCTACACCTTC. Amino acids: CASSQGSGVTGGYTF.

The chain is built from TRBV14 and TRBJ2-3; D not certain. CDR3 length: 15 residues. The V end lost 1 base, the J end lost 4 bases, and 12 bases lay between the germline ends. The germline CDR1 and CDR2 sequences are SGHDN and FVKESK. The CDR3: CASSQGRVWADTQYF. CDR3 in DNA: TGTGCCAGCAGCCAAGGAAGGGTGTGGGCAGATACGCAGTATTTT.

The DNA of the CDR3 is TGTGCCAGCAGCCTTGACAGGTACAATCAGCCCCAGCATTTT. Translated, it gives CASSLDRYNQPQHF. This chain uses TRBV11-2 with TRBJ1-5; a possible D gene is TRBD1 (6 bases). The CDR3 spans 14 residues. The germline V gene encodes CDR1 SGHAT and CDR2 FQNNGV. The V gene lost 5 bases and the J gene lost 3 bases, with 11 bases spanning the gap.

In its sample, this clonotype was seen once. The chain is built from TRBV20-1 and TRBJ2-3, with TRBD2 matching 7 bases. This CDR3 is 14 amino acids long. The germline gives CDR1 DFQATT, CDR2 SNEGSKA (reference sequence). V dropped 5 bases and J dropped 0; count of bases not matched to a gene: 5. The CDR3, as DNA: TGCAGTGCTGAGAGCGGGACTAGCACAGATACGCAGTATTTT. Its protein is CSAESGTSTDTQYF.

The chain couples TRBV7-9 to TRBJ2-5; D ambiguous. V lost 2 bases, J lost 4 bases, and 8 bases lay in between. The CDR3 consists of 13 residues. The germline V gene encodes CDR1 SEHNR and CDR2 FQNEAQ (reference sequence). CDR3 coding DNA: TGTGCCAGCAGCTTACCCTGGGGAGAGACCCAGTACTTC. Protein sequence: CASSLPWGETQYF.

V gene TRBV20-1 combines with J gene TRBJ2-7; TRBD1 matches 11 bases. V shed 6 bases, J shed 2 bases, and the junction held 3 bases outside the gene matches. The V gene's germline CDR1 is DFQATT and CDR2 SNEGSKA (reference sequence). This CDR3 is built from 13 residues. The CDR3 loop is CSASGQGAYEQYF. DNA for the CDR3: TGCAGTGCCTCGGGACAGGGGGCCTACGAGCAGTACTTC.

This clonotype was recorded at least ten times. The rearrangement uses TRBV2 and TRBJ2-5; D ambiguous. From germline, CDR1 is SNHLY and CDR2 FYNNEI. The CDR3 runs to 14 residues. V lost 4 bases and J lost 1, with 10 bases in between. CDR3 bases: TGTGCCAGCAGTGGCGGACCACCCCAAGAGACCCAGTACTTC. This translates into CASSGGPPQETQYF.